This paragraph reports one T cell receptor beta chain. This sample stems from a study of blood T cell repertoires in COVID-19. Whole-study context: Researchers got acute and convalescent COVID-19 samples from the United States, Italy and Spain. Sample material is recorded as cDNA or gDNA derived from T cells, B-cell-depleted T cells, or PBMCs.

Germline CDR1 reads MNHEY; CDR2 reads SVGAGI. Trimming removed 5 bases from V and 6 bases from J; junction bases left unmatched: 12. CDR3 size: 15 residues. Original processing notes: Reference gene primer amplification gave nucleated cell count estimates. Profiled with immunoSEQ multiplex PCR; TCRdb holds only in-frame clones, not every one. V, J and clone size are taken as reported in that table, and D and trimming were inferred from the DNA itself. Altogether hundreds of thousands of clones are present, about four fifths being singletons, with the ten largest covering about 2.5%. The specimen sequenced was peripheral blood. The chain has TRBV6-5 and TRBJ1-2; TRBD1 matches at 7 bases. The receptor's source is a woman in her 40s with active or convalescent COVID-19. The CDR3 region is CASSRKEGARNGYTF. Here the CDR3 DNA reads TGTGCCAGCAGTCGTAAGGAGGGGGCAAGGAATGGCTACACCTTC.